Listed below are T cell receptor beta chains from one sample, sequenced in a study of blood T cell repertoires in COVID-19. Sequencing used immunoSEQ multiplex PCR; TCRdb keeps in-frame clones, though not all of them. The sample consists of tens of thousands of clones, more than 70% of them appearing once. The sequencing input was peripheral blood. Receptor source: a man in his 70s with COVID-19, enrolled during active disease. Both conserved end residues are part of each CDR3. The order of the fields is V gene, clone size, D gene, J gene, CDR3 protein, CDR3 DNA. The D gene is left open where the match is weak. Some rows mark clone size as missing; the rest say once, few, many or name a class of expanded clone.

v_call: TRBV28; clone_size: -; d_call: TRBD1; j_call: TRBJ2-1; cdr3_aa: CASSNTGTGYNEQFF; cdr3_nt: TGTGCCAGCAGTAACACCGGGACAGGCTACAATGAGCAGTTCTTC
v_call: TRBV6-6; clone_size: -; d_call: TRBD2; j_call: TRBJ2-7; cdr3_aa: CASSYSLAGLSYEQYF; cdr3_nt: TGTGCCAGCAGTTACAGTCTAGCGGGACTATCCTACGAGCAGTACTTC
v_call: TRBV11-3; clone_size: many; d_call: -; j_call: TRBJ1-5; cdr3_aa: CASSLGRGGRAGNQPQHF; cdr3_nt: TGTGCCAGCAGCTTAGGCCGCGGGGGGAGGGCCGGCAATCAGCCCCAGCATTTT
v_call: TRBV9; clone_size: once; d_call: -; j_call: TRBJ1-3; cdr3_aa: CASSVGRVLSGNTIYF; cdr3_nt: TGTGCCAGCAGCGTAGGACGGGTACTCTCTGGAAACACCATATATTTT
v_call: TRBV4-2; clone_size: -; d_call: -; j_call: TRBJ2-1; cdr3_aa: CASSQDPHAGGNEQFF; cdr3_nt: TGTGCCAGCAGCCAAGATCCCCACGCGGGTGGGAATGAGCAGTTCTTC
v_call: TRBV28; clone_size: -; d_call: -; j_call: TRBJ2-5; cdr3_aa: CASSIPASETQYF; cdr3_nt: TGTGCCAGCAGTATCCCAGCGTCCGAGACCCAGTACTTC
v_call: TRBV4-3; clone_size: few; d_call: TRBD2; j_call: TRBJ2-3; cdr3_aa: CASSQDQGGGRADTQYF; cdr3_nt: TGCGCCAGCAGCCAGGACCAGGGGGGCGGGAGGGCAGATACGCAGTATTTT
v_call: TRBV5-6; clone_size: few; d_call: -; j_call: TRBJ1-3; cdr3_aa: CASSRDRYSGNTIYF; cdr3_nt: TGTGCCAGCAGCAGAGACAGATACTCTGGAAACACCATATATTTT
v_call: TRBV7-9; clone_size: -; d_call: -; j_call: TRBJ2-7; cdr3_aa: CASSYSFYEQYF; cdr3_nt: TGTGCCAGCAGCTATTCATTCTACGAGCAGTACTTC
v_call: TRBV7-9; clone_size: -; d_call: -; j_call: TRBJ1-5; cdr3_aa: CASSFSRAGSGQPQHF; cdr3_nt: TGTGCCAGCAGCTTTAGCCGGGCAGGGTCGGGTCAGCCCCAGCATTTT
v_call: TRBV28; clone_size: -; d_call: -; j_call: TRBJ2-2; cdr3_aa: CASNSFQGSGELFF; cdr3_nt: TGTGCCAGCAACTCTTTTCAGGGCTCCGGGGAGCTGTTTTTT
v_call: TRBV7-7; clone_size: -; d_call: TRBD2; j_call: TRBJ2-1; cdr3_aa: CASSQYLTSGSSYNEQFF; cdr3_nt: TGTGCTAGCAGCCAATACCTGACTAGCGGGAGCTCCTACAATGAGCAGTTCTTC
v_call: TRBV7-2; clone_size: once; d_call: TRBD2; j_call: TRBJ2-7; cdr3_aa: CASSPGGTPGEQYF; cdr3_nt: TGTGCCAGCAGCCCGGGGGGGACACCCGGGGAGCAGTACTTC
v_call: TRBV4-3; clone_size: -; d_call: TRBD1; j_call: TRBJ1-1; cdr3_aa: CASSQDETGFTEAFF; cdr3_nt: TGCGCCAGCAGCCAAGATGAGACAGGGTTCACTGAAGCTTTCTTT
v_call: TRBV6-5; clone_size: -; d_call: -; j_call: TRBJ2-1; cdr3_aa: CASSLSGEQFF; cdr3_nt: TGTGCCAGCAGTTTGAGCGGTGAGCAGTTCTTC
v_call: TRBV11-2; clone_size: -; d_call: TRBD2; j_call: TRBJ2-7; cdr3_aa: CASSLAASGRAYEQYF; cdr3_nt: TGTGCCAGCAGCTTAGCGGCTAGCGGGAGGGCCTACGAGCAGTACTTC
v_call: TRBV7-9; clone_size: few; d_call: -; j_call: TRBJ2-1; cdr3_aa: CASSRVGRVTYNEQFF; cdr3_nt: TGTGCCAGCAGCCGAGTCGGCAGGGTGACCTACAATGAGCAGTTCTTC
v_call: TRBV11-2; clone_size: -; d_call: -; j_call: TRBJ2-2; cdr3_aa: CASSFAGQGRTGELFF; cdr3_nt: TGTGCCAGCAGCTTCGCTGGCCAGGGCCGTACCGGGGAGCTGTTTTTT
v_call: TRBV7-9; clone_size: -; d_call: TRBD2; j_call: TRBJ2-7; cdr3_aa: CASSFGLAGGYEQYF; cdr3_nt: TGTGCCAGCAGCTTTGGACTAGCGGGAGGCTACGAGCAGTACTTC
v_call: TRBV27; clone_size: -; d_call: TRBD1; j_call: TRBJ1-1; cdr3_aa: CASSLLGQPYTEAFF; cdr3_nt: TGTGCCAGCAGTTTATTGGGACAGCCTTACACTGAAGCTTTCTTT
v_call: TRBV3-1/TRBV3-2; clone_size: -; d_call: TRBD2; j_call: TRBJ2-3; cdr3_aa: CASSQVTSGRYTDTQYF; cdr3_nt: TGTGCCAGCAGCCAAGTGACTAGCGGGAGGTACACAGATACGCAGTATTTT
v_call: TRBV5-1; clone_size: -; d_call: TRBD1; j_call: TRBJ1-6; cdr3_aa: CASSLSGQAATSPLHF; cdr3_nt: TGCGCCAGCAGCCTCTCCGGACAGGCGGCTACTTCACCCCTCCACTTT
v_call: TRBV15; clone_size: -; d_call: TRBD1; j_call: TRBJ2-6; cdr3_aa: CATSPKIPGQGAGGANVLTF; cdr3_nt: TGTGCCACCAGCCCGAAGATCCCCGGACAGGGGGCGGGTGGGGCCAACGTCCTGACTTTC
v_call: TRBV6-2/TRBV6-3; clone_size: -; d_call: TRBD1; j_call: TRBJ1-6; cdr3_aa: CASSQGTGDASSPLHF; cdr3_nt: TGTGCCAGCAGTCAAGGGACAGGGGACGCTAGTTCACCCCTCCACTTT
v_call: TRBV15; clone_size: once; d_call: -; j_call: TRBJ2-1; cdr3_aa: CATSGEISYNEQFF; cdr3_nt: TGTGCCACCAGTGGGGAGATTTCCTACAATGAGCAGTTCTTC
v_call: TRBV6-5; clone_size: -; d_call: -; j_call: TRBJ1-2; cdr3_aa: CASSPGVGGNYGYTF; cdr3_nt: TGTGCCAGCAGTCCGGGGGTCGGGGGAAACTATGGCTACACCTTC
v_call: TRBV2; clone_size: once; d_call: -; j_call: TRBJ2-3; cdr3_aa: CASKSALPSTDTQYF; cdr3_nt: TGTGCCAGCAAATCTGCGCTTCCTAGCACAGATACGCAGTATTTT
v_call: TRBV9; clone_size: -; d_call: -; j_call: TRBJ1-5; cdr3_aa: CASSTSPGFENQPQHF; cdr3_nt: TGTGCCAGCAGCACCAGCCCCGGGTTTGAGAATCAGCCCCAGCATTTT
v_call: TRBV29-1; clone_size: -; d_call: TRBD1; j_call: TRBJ1-2; cdr3_aa: CSVLQGANYGYTF; cdr3_nt: TGCAGCGTCCTTCAGGGGGCAAACTATGGCTACACCTTC
v_call: TRBV6-5; clone_size: -; d_call: -; j_call: TRBJ1-2; cdr3_aa: CASSYEGGYTF; cdr3_nt: TGTGCCAGCAGTTACGAGGGTGGCTACACCTTC
v_call: TRBV7-8; clone_size: -; d_call: -; j_call: TRBJ1-2; cdr3_aa: CASSPNSYGYTF; cdr3_nt: TGTGCCAGCAGCCCAAACAGCTATGGCTACACCTTC
v_call: TRBV7-2; clone_size: once; d_call: TRBD2; j_call: TRBJ2-1; cdr3_aa: CASSLDSGSYNEQFF; cdr3_nt: TGTGCCAGCAGCTTAGATAGCGGGTCCTACAATGAGCAGTTCTTC